This TCR beta chain was retrieved from a study of CD8+ T cells in alopecia areata. Turning to this clone: The target antigen is unknown.

Trimming at V came to 6 bases and at J to 7 bases, leaving 11 bases not matched to a gene. The germline gives CDR1 SEHNR, CDR2 FQNEAQ (reference sequence). The CDR3 sequence is 16 residues long. RNA was isolated and reverse transcribed to cDNA, the sequencing template. Sequenced by immunoSEQ multiplex PCR; TCRdb stores in-frame clones only, minus some. This table has some 44,000 clones, roughly 89% appearing once. Treatment in this sample: oral pan-JAK inhibitor, 5-10 mg twice daily. Study outcomes and limitations: Uncertainty about whether baseline CD8+ expansion is linked to response remains, with one nonresponder. Among the top 100, expanded CD8+ clones, as well as scalp clonality, were significantly decreased by tofacitinib.

This specimen consisted of CD8+ T cells sorted from blood, obtained at week 24, from a patient treated with tofacitinib. The TCR originated in a human donor with alopecia areata. This chain joins TRBV7-9 and TRBJ2-1; 11 nucleotides align to TRBD2. CDR3 loop: CASSPRLAGLLNEQFF. For the CDR3, the DNA is TGTGCCAGCAGTCCCCGACTAGCGGGGCTTCTAAATGAGCAGTTCTTC.